This TCR beta chain comes out of a study of graft-versus-host responses after intestinal transplantation. Study in general: Uniformly, recipients were administered anti-thymocyte globulin induction with subsequent tacrolimus and steroids for about 3 years. Findings and limits, study-wide: Among recipient marrow samples, GvH clones were found; some appeared first in ileum or blood. High graft-versus-host to host-versus-graft T cell clonal ratios marked allografts of patients with graft-donor macrochimerism. Researchers found peak circulating GvH clone levels linked to early post-transplant HvG declines.

Here immunoSEQ multiplex PCR was the method, and the copy in TCRdb shows in-frame clones only, minus some. In the table there are about 110,000 clones, over 80% of which are singletons. For this clone: The antigen remains unidentified.

The CDR3 totals 13 residues. Trimming cost V 5 bases and J 10 bases; bases outside gene matches: 7. From germline, CDR1 is SGHTA and CDR2 FQGTGA. The sequence came from a human donor who was the organ donor for an intestinal transplant. The material was unstimulated CD4+ T cells sorted from spleen or lymph node cells, obtained before transplant. The genes are TRBV7-3 and TRBJ1-5; 8 positions match TRBD1. CDR3 in amino acids: CASSPTAGGPQHF. The CDR3 nucleotides read TGTGCCAGCAGCCCGACCGCAGGGGGCCCCCAGCATTTT.